The clone carrying this T cell receptor (beta chain) has just a few counts. Its target is unknown. Via MiXCR, TCRdb re-called the reads, giving one row per CDR3 protein. The repertoire holds nearly 450,000 distinct CDR3 sequences, with approximately 30% as singletons. The data were taken from a study of T cell repertoires in cytomegalovirus infection. The length of the CDR3 is 18 residues. Trimming took off 3 bases at V and 6 bases at J, with 24 bases between the two ends. CDR1 is LGHNA, CDR2 YSLEER, per germline. Findings and caveats of the study: Carriers of CMV and the relevant HLA type were discriminated by public TCR beta frequency. CMV-specific HLA-C-restricted TCR beta clonotypes dominated the ex vivo response.

This sequence was found in a human donor in good health (CMV status not recorded). Some clones in this sample may be carry-over from other donors' samples. Sequenced sample: PBMCs. The chain combines TRBV4-3 with TRBJ2-1; D possibly uses TRBD1 or TRBD2 (8 bases each). The CDR3 loop reads CASSQSTGGTGRPNEQFF. CDR3 in DNA: TGCGCCAGCAGCCAGTCCACGGGGGGGACAGGTCGCCCCAATGAGCAGTTCTTC.